A single sample gave rise to the 28 T cell receptor beta chains below, sequenced in a study of cytomegalovirus exposure and HLA in healthy donors. Measured with immunoSEQ multiplex PCR; TCRdb has only the in-frame clones, and not every one. The profile shows 110,000 to 150,000 clones, roughly nine tenths of them singletons. Sequencing was performed on PBMCs. The source of these receptors is a man aged 18 to 29 in good health and CMV-seronegative.

The genes are TRBV9 and TRBJ2-1; 8 bases are shared with TRBD1. V lost 2 bases, J lost 3 bases, and 4 bases stayed unmatched. This CDR3 is 15 amino acids long. CDR1 is SGDLS and CDR2 is YYNGEE in the germline V gene. The CDR3 nucleotides are TGTGCCAGCAGCGTTCAGGGGGCGGACTACAATGAGCAGTTCTTC. As protein: CASSVQGADYNEQFF. Using reference TRBV9 and TRBJ2-1 for the parts outside the CDR3, the full variable domain is DSGVTQTPKHLITATGQRVTLRCSPRSGDLSVYWYQQSLDQGLQFLIQYYNGEERAKGNILERFSAQQFPDLHSELNLSSLELGDSALYFCASSVQGADYNEQFFGPGTRLTVL.

The chain links TRBV19 to TRBJ1-5, with 9 bases lining up with TRBD1. The germline CDR1 and CDR2 sequences are LNHDA and SQIVND (reference sequence). Unmatched junction bases numbered 6, after V lost 2 bases and J lost 4 bases. This CDR3 is 16 amino acids long. CDR3 sequence: CASSIRGQGRNQPQHF. CDR3 DNA sequence: TGTGCCAGTAGTATACGGGGACAGGGACGGAATCAGCCCCAGCATTTT.

The genes are TRBV5-4 and TRBJ1-2; 10 bases fit TRBD1. The CDR3 runs 14 residues. Unmatched junction bases numbered 8, after V lost 4 bases and J lost 8 bases. The germline V gene has CDR1 SGHNT and CDR2 YYREEE (reference sequence). CDR3 sequence reads: CASSLDPTGGGYTF. The CDR3 DNA reads TGTGCCAGCAGCCTGGACCCGACAGGGGGCGGCTACACCTTC.

This clone was seen only a few times. This chain links TRBV7-9 with TRBJ2-7; 11 bases agree with TRBD2. The V gene's germline CDR1 is SEHNR and CDR2 FQNEAQ (reference sequence). This CDR3 is 14 amino acids long. The V gene end was trimmed by 6 bases and the J gene end by 3 bases; junction bases not matched to a gene: 4. CDR3 sequence: CASSWTSGFYEQYF. The CDR3 DNA follows: TGTGCCAGCAGTTGGACTAGCGGGTTCTACGAGCAGTACTTC. Complete variable domain (other parts from reference TRBV7-9 and TRBJ2-7): DTGVSQNPRHKITKRGQNVTFRCDPISEHNRLYWYRQTLGQGPEFLTYFQNEAQLEKSRLLSDRFSAERPKGSFSTLEIQRTEQGDSAMYLCASSWTSGFYEQYFGPGTRLTVT.

This clone was detected once. The chain joins TRBV28 to TRBJ1-2, with TRBD1 identical over 7 bases. The V gene's germline CDR1 is MDHEN and CDR2 SYDVKM. Losses at the gene ends were 1 base for V and 7 bases for J; bases not matched to a gene: 3. The CDR3 is 13 residues long. This CDR3 reads CASSLSGGGGYTF. CDR3 bases: TGTGCCAGCAGTTTATCAGGGGGAGGTGGCTACACCTTC.

V is TRBV19 and J is TRBJ1-2, with D perhaps matching TRBD1 (5 bases). The ends were cut back, 6 bases at V and 4 bases at J, with 18 bases in the middle. Germline CDR1 reads LNHDA; CDR2 reads SQIVND (reference sequence). There are 15 residues in the CDR3. Here the CDR3 reads CASSIRDGGVYGYTF. The CDR3 nucleotides read TGTGCCAGTAGCATCCGGGACGGGGGTGTCTATGGCTACACCTTC.

The chain has TRBV5-1 and TRBJ2-1; 11 bases align to TRBD1. Per germline, CDR1 SGHRS and CDR2 YFSETQ. V trimming: 4 bases; J trimming: 1 base; junction bases outside the gene matches: 10. The CDR3 covers 18 residues. For the CDR3, the DNA is TGCGCCAGCAGCCCGATGGGACAGGGGGAAGGTTCCTACAATGAGCAGTTCTTC. Translated: CASSPMGQGEGSYNEQFF.

This clone has only one observation. This chain joins TRBV28 and TRBJ2-2; 7 nucleotides line up with TRBD1. CDR1 is MDHEN, CDR2 SYDVKM, per germline. This CDR3 contains 14 residues. Losses at the gene ends were 5 bases for V and 4 bases for J; bases not matched to a gene: 4. The CDR3 DNA reads TGTGCCAGCAGTACAACAGGGGCCACCGGGGAGCTGTTTTTT. Protein: CASSTTGATGELFF. The whole variable domain, filled in from reference TRBV28 and TRBJ2-2, reads DVKVTQSSRYLVKRTGEKVFLECVQDMDHENMFWYRQDPGLGLRLIYFSYDVKMKEKGDIPEGYSVSREKKERFSLILESASTNQTSMYLCASSTTGATGELFFGEGSRLTVL.

This clone appeared a single time. This chain uses TRBV11-1 with TRBJ2-5; D may be TRBD1 (6 bases). CDR1 and CDR2 (germline): SGHAT, FQDESV (reference sequence). The ends were cut back, 3 bases at V and 6 bases at J, with 11 bases in the middle. This CDR3 contains 13 residues. DNA of the CDR3: TGTGCCAGCAGCTTCCAAGACAGGCAGACCCAGTACTTC. It specifies CASSFQDRQTQYF.

The V call is TRBV19, the J call TRBJ2-2; the match to TRBD2 covers 12 bases. Germline values: CDR1 LNHDA, CDR2 SQIVND (reference sequence). V lost 1 base, J lost 8 bases, and 5 bases stayed unmatched. The CDR3 extends over 16 amino acids. The chain's CDR3 is CASSIVRTSGTGELFF. The CDR3 DNA follows: TGTGCCAGTAGTATAGTTAGGACTAGCGGGACAGGGGAGCTGTTTTTT.

The rearrangement uses TRBV7-8 and TRBJ1-5; possible D gene TRBD1, 6 bases. V was trimmed by 0 bases and J by 6 bases, leaving 12 bases between them. The CDR3 has 15 amino acids. Germline CDR1 reads SGHVS; CDR2 reads FQNEAQ. CDR3 bases: TGTGCCAGCAGCTTAGCAGGGGACACACCTCAGCCCCAGCATTTT. Amino acids: CASSLAGDTPQPQHF.

The sample holds one count of this clone. The rearrangement joins TRBV5-1 to TRBJ1-2; 12 bases fit TRBD1. The V segment lost 2 bases and the J segment 4 bases; nucleotides outside the gene matches: 3. Germline CDR1 and CDR2: SGHRS and YFSETQ. The CDR3 covers 15 residues. The CDR3 reads CASSFGTGGGYGYTF. The CDR3 region has the DNA TGCGCCAGCAGCTTCGGGACAGGGGGCGGCTATGGCTACACCTTC.

The chain employs TRBV2 and TRBJ1-2; 7 bases agree with TRBD1. From germline, CDR1 is SNHLY and CDR2 FYNNEI. The CDR3 contains 15 residues. V was pared by 6 bases and J by 5 bases, with 12 bases of the junction left unmatched. CDR3 residues: CASSDRTGGQYGYTF. The DNA of the CDR3 is TGTGCCAGCAGCGACAGGACAGGCGGTCAGTATGGCTACACCTTC.

CDR3 in amino acids: CASSPVSTYFDTQYF. The CDR3 coding sequence is TGCGCCAGCAGCCCCGTTAGCACTTATTTCGATACGCAGTATTTT. The rearrangement uses TRBV4-1 and TRBJ2-3; D is unclear. Germline V CDR1 and CDR2: MGHRA, YSYEKL. Trimming cost V 4 bases and J 6 bases, with 17 bases left between them. The CDR3 extends over 15 amino acids.

The genes are TRBV19 and TRBJ1-6, with D unresolved. Trimming left V 0 bases short and J 15 bases short, with 15 bases between. This CDR3 comprises 14 residues. Germline loops: CDR1 LNHDA, CDR2 SQIVND (reference sequence). The CDR3 sequence is CASSIDFEPGGLHF. CDR3 sequence (DNA): TGTGCCAGTAGTATAGATTTCGAACCGGGTGGCCTCCACTTT. The entire variable domain, with the rest obtained from reference TRBV19 and TRBJ1-6, is as follows: DGGITQSPKYLFRKEGQNVTLSCEQNLNHDAMYWYRQDPGQGLRLIYYSQIVNDFQKGDIAEGYSVSREKKESFPLTVTSAQKNPTAFYLCASSIDFEPGGLHFGNGTRLTVT.

This clone has just one count. The chain combines TRBV5-5 with TRBJ2-4, with 9 bases fitting TRBD1. Trimming removed 2 bases from V and 3 bases from J; junction bases left unmatched: 3. CDR1 and CDR2 from the germline V gene are SGHKS and YYEKEE (reference sequence). This CDR3 is 15 amino acids long. This CDR3 reads CASSFTTGGKNIQYF. The CDR3 region has the DNA TGTGCCAGCAGCTTTACGACAGGGGGCAAAAACATTCAGTACTTC.

The chain joins TRBV6-1 to TRBJ1-5; D might be TRBD1 (6 bases). With 2 bases removed from V and 3 bases from J, the gap between germline ends came to 14 bases. This CDR3 spans 16 amino acids. CDR1 and CDR2 (germline): MNHNS, SASEGT. The DNA of the CDR3 is TGTGCCAGCAGTGAACGGGGAGGGGGTATCAATCAGCCCCAGCATTTT. It encodes CASSERGGGINQPQHF.

The V gene is TRBV29-1, the J gene TRBJ1-2, with D perhaps TRBD1 (6 bases). The V end lost 4 bases, the J end lost 4 bases, and 19 bases lay between the germline ends. Germline V gene lookup returns CDR1 SQVTM and CDR2 ANQGSEA. CDR3 size: 15 residues. The DNA of the CDR3 is TGCAGCGTTGCCAGGGGCCGGGAAAAGGGCTATGGCTACACCTTC. This encodes CSVARGREKGYGYTF. Variable domain in full (rest from reference TRBV29-1 and TRBJ1-2): SAVISQKPSRDICQRGTSLTIQCQVDSQVTMMFWYRQQPGQSLTLIATANQGSEATYESGFVIDKFPISRPNLTFSTLTVSNMSPEDSSIYLCSVARGREKGYGYTFGSGTRLTVV.

This chain joins TRBV7-6 and TRBJ2-1; 11 positions match TRBD2. CDR3 length equals 19 residues. Looked up from germline, CDR1 is SGHVS and CDR2 is FNYEAQ. Losses at the gene ends were 2 bases for V and 4 bases for J; bases not matched to a gene: 13. The DNA of the CDR3 is TGTGCCAGCAGCTTACTTCTCCGTAGCGGGAGGGGGTCATACAATGAGCAGTTCTTC. This gives the protein CASSLLLRSGRGSYNEQFF.

Only one count was recorded for this clone. The CDR3, as DNA: TGTGCCAGCAGTTATTCCGCAACAGGGCGGCCCCAGCATTTT. Its translation is CASSYSATGRPQHF. J is TRBJ1-5 and V is TRBV6-8; D might be TRBD1 (6 bases). V lost 3 bases to trimming and J lost 9 bases, with 15 bases between them. The CDR3 is 14 residues long. Germline CDR1 is MNHGY and CDR2 is SAAAGT.

The chain is built from TRBV19 and TRBJ2-2, with a tentative D call TRBD1 (5 bases). Germline CDR1 and CDR2: LNHDA and SQIVND (reference sequence). CDR3 length: 17 residues. Trimming removed 0 bases from V and 5 bases from J, with 16 bases in between. The CDR3 DNA is TGTGCCAGTAGTATAGACAGGGCTATCAGAACTACCGGGGAGCTGTTTTTT. Translation: CASSIDRAIRTTGELFF.

The CDR3 coding sequence is TGTGCCAACATAGCGGGAGGGCCTGATACGCAGTATTTT. It codes for CANIAGGPDTQYF. The rearrangement joins TRBV2 to TRBJ2-3, with 11 bases identical to TRBD2. The CDR3 totals 13 residues. Germline V gene data show CDR1 as SNHLY and CDR2 as FYNNEI. V lost 10 bases to trimming and J lost 6 bases; unmatched junction nucleotides: 6.

The V and J genes are TRBV4-3 and TRBJ2-1; D remains unclear. CDR1 and CDR2 (germline): LGHNA, YSLEER. The V end lost 0 bases, the J end lost 10 bases, and 13 bases lay between the germline ends. The CDR3 runs to 14 residues. The CDR3 DNA follows: TGCGCCAGCAGCCAAGAACGCCTAGACCGGGAGCAGTTCTTC. Amino acid sequence: CASSQERLDREQFF.

The V gene is TRBV7-6, the J gene TRBJ2-1, with a tentative D call TRBD2 (5 bases). Germline loops: CDR1 SGHVS, CDR2 FNYEAQ. CDR3 size: 13 residues. V shed 7 bases and J shed 4 bases, with 11 bases lying between them. Written as DNA, the CDR3 is TGTGCCAGCATGGAGCGGAATTACAATGAGCAGTTCTTC. This encodes CASMERNYNEQFF.

This chain links TRBV7-9 with TRBJ2-1; D gene uncertain. Trimming left V 7 bases short and J 6 bases short, with 13 bases between. Germline CDR1 and CDR2: SEHNR and FQNEAQ (reference sequence). The CDR3 spans 13 residues. The CDR3 reads CASTTQVLNEQFF. The CDR3 DNA is TGTGCCAGCACCACCCAGGTCCTCAATGAGCAGTTCTTC.

V and J are TRBV30 and TRBJ2-7; D call uncertain. The CDR3 length is 14 residues. Germline V CDR1 and CDR2: GTSNPN, SVGIG (reference sequence). V gave up 0 bases and J gave up 12 bases, with 21 bases separating them. The CDR3 protein is CAWSVGSVASPGYF. CDR3 coding DNA: TGTGCCTGGAGTGTTGGTTCGGTGGCGAGCCCGGGGTACTTC.

The chain joins TRBV28 to TRBJ1-5, with 9 nucleotides matching TRBD1. The germline gives CDR1 MDHEN, CDR2 SYDVKM. This CDR3 spans 12 amino acids. Germline trimming cut 11 bases from V and 3 bases from J; bases unmatched to any gene: 2. The CDR3: CAGQGSNQPQHF. The CDR3 DNA follows: TGTGCCGGACAGGGGTCCAATCAGCCCCAGCATTTT.

The rearrangement uses TRBV7-8 and TRBJ1-6; 9 nucleotides align to TRBD1. The ends lost 8 bases at V and 7 bases at J; junction bases unmatched: 3. CDR3 length: 13 amino acids. CDR1 and CDR2 (germline): SGHVS, FQNEAQ. The CDR3 coding sequence is TGTGCCAGCGCTGGACAGGGGAATTCACCCCTCCACTTT. It encodes CASAGQGNSPLHF.